This is a list of T cell receptor beta chains from one sample in a study of cytomegalovirus exposure and HLA in healthy donors. Sequencing used immunoSEQ multiplex PCR; TCRdb keeps in-frame clones, though not all of them. The sample has 160,000 or so clones, approximately 86% seen once. What was sequenced was PBMCs. These TCRs come from a man aged 18 to 30 in good health and CMV-seropositive. The CDR3 runs from the conserved cysteine through the conserved F or W. D genes are given only for firm matches. Clone size is given for some rows only: seen once, a few or many times, or a class if the clone is expanded.

v_call	d_call	j_call	clone_size	cdr3_nt	cdr3_aa
TRBV28	-	TRBJ2-7	-	TGTGCCAGCAGTTGGAGATCCGAGCAGTACTTC	CASSWRSEQYF
TRBV19	TRBD1	TRBJ2-7	-	TGTGCCAGTAGTATGCATTCGGGGACAGGACCGTACTTC	CASSMHSGTGPYF
TRBV4-1	-	TRBJ2-7	-	TGCGCCAGCAGCCAAGATTTTCTGGGACACCGGAGCTCCTACGAGCAGTACTTC	CASSQDFLGHRSSYEQYF
TRBV4-3	-	TRBJ1-1	-	TGCGCCAGCAGCCACCGGGGGGATGCCACTGAAGCTTTCTTT	CASSHRGDATEAFF
TRBV29-1	TRBD1	TRBJ1-1	-	TGCAGCGTGGGACAGCTCATGAACACTGAAGCTTTCTTT	CSVGQLMNTEAFF
TRBV7-2	-	TRBJ1-2	-	TGTGCCAGCAGCCTACAGGGCTATGGCTACACCTTC	CASSLQGYGYTF
TRBV4-3	-	TRBJ2-3	-	TGCGCCAGCAGCCAAGATGCCCGGGATACGCAGTATTTT	CASSQDARDTQYF
TRBV13	-	TRBJ1-1	few	TGTGCCAGCAGCTTAATGCTAATGAACACTGAAGCTTTCTTT	CASSLMLMNTEAFF
TRBV28	-	TRBJ1-2	-	TGTGCCAGCAGTGTAGGGGAGGGGTATGGCTACACCTTC	CASSVGEGYGYTF
TRBV4-3	-	TRBJ1-2	few	TGCGCCAGCAGCCAAGATCCAGCGCCCTATGGCTACACCTTC	CASSQDPAPYGYTF
TRBV19	TRBD1	TRBJ2-2	-	TGTGCCAGTACCCCTAAAGGGGGCGGGGGGGAGCTGTTTTTT	CASTPKGGGGELFF
TRBV2	-	TRBJ2-2	-	TGTGCCAGCAGCGCCCCTCGTCGGAGGGTAGAGACCGGGGAGCTGTTTTTT	CASSAPRRRVETGELFF
TRBV13	-	TRBJ2-1	-	TGTGCCAGCGCGAGGGCTACCTACAATGAGCAGTTCTTC	CASARATYNEQFF
TRBV7-9	-	TRBJ1-1	-	TGTGCCAGCAGCTTCGACGGAGACACTGAAGCTTTCTTT	CASSFDGDTEAFF
TRBV25-1	TRBD1	TRBJ2-7	-	TGTGCCAGCAGTGAATACGGACAGGGTGACGAGCAGTACTTC	CASSEYGQGDEQYF
TRBV7-6	-	TRBJ2-7	-	TGTGCCAGCAGCCAGGTTCGGGACACCTCCTACGAGCAGTACTTC	CASSQVRDTSYEQYF
TRBV5-1	-	TRBJ2-2	-	TGCGCCAGCAGCCCCGGGACTTTCAACACCGGGGAGCTGTTTTTT	CASSPGTFNTGELFF
TRBV5-5	TRBD1	TRBJ2-7	-	TGTGCCAGCAGCTCCGACAGGGGGTCTGTAATAGGCGAGCAGTACTTC	CASSSDRGSVIGEQYF
TRBV7-2	-	TRBJ2-1	-	TGTGCCAGCAGCTTGATGGGAGTGGGGTTCAATGAGCAGTTCTTC	CASSLMGVGFNEQFF
TRBV5-1	-	TRBJ2-6	-	TGCGCCAGCAGCTTATACAGGTATGGGGCCAACGTCCTGACTTTC	CASSLYRYGANVLTF
TRBV6-5	-	TRBJ2-7	-	TGTGCCAGCGCTGTGGGCAGGACTTACGAGCAGTACTTC	CASAVGRTYEQYF
TRBV5-1	-	TRBJ2-1	-	TGCGCCAGCAGTGCCAGCGCGTACAATGAGCAGTTCTTC	CASSASAYNEQFF
TRBV27	TRBD1	TRBJ2-1	-	TGTGCCAGCAGTTCCACAGGGGTTAATGAGCAGTTCTTC	CASSSTGVNEQFF
TRBV7-2	TRBD1	TRBJ1-2	-	TGTGCCAGCAGCTTAGCGGGACAGTCCACCCATCCGTATGGCTACACCTTC	CASSLAGQSTHPYGYTF
TRBV27	TRBD2	TRBJ2-3	-	TGTGCCAGCAGTCCAGGCGGACTAGCACGATACTTTACAGATACGCAGTATTTT	CASSPGGLARYFTDTQYF
TRBV20-1	-	TRBJ1-4	-	TGCAGTGCTATCGAGTTTGCAAAACTGTTTTTT	CSAIEFAKLFF
TRBV5-4	TRBD1	TRBJ2-7	-	TGTGCCAGCAGCCGACAGGGTGGGGTCTACGAGCAGTACTTC	CASSRQGGVYEQYF
TRBV2	TRBD1	TRBJ1-6	-	TGTGCCAGCAACGGACAGGGTACCGGGAATTCACCCCTCCACTTT	CASNGQGTGNSPLHF
TRBV7-2	-	TRBJ1-2	-	TGTGCCAGCAGTCAAGACAGGAACTATGGCTACACCTTC	CASSQDRNYGYTF
TRBV30	TRBD1	TRBJ1-5	many	TGTGCCTGGAGTTCCCCCGGACAGGATTCTGAGCCCCAGCATTTT	CAWSSPGQDSEPQHF
TRBV18	TRBD1	TRBJ2-7	few	TGTGCCAGCACCATAGCCGGGACAGGAGCGCGGGAGCAGTACTTC	CASTIAGTGAREQYF
TRBV4-3	-	TRBJ1-1	-	TGCGCCAGCAGCCAAGATCGCAGGATGGCTGAAGCTTTCTTT	CASSQDRRMAEAFF
TRBV4-3	-	TRBJ2-1	-	TGCGCCAGCAGCCAAGATTGGACTACCGGTGAGCAGTTCTTC	CASSQDWTTGEQFF
TRBV4-3	TRBD1	TRBJ1-2	-	TGCGCCAGCAGCCAAGAAAAGGGACAGGGGGGGTACTATGGCTACACCTTC	CASSQEKGQGGYYGYTF
TRBV4-3	-	TRBJ1-1	-	TGCGCCAGCAGCCAAGAGAGGGCAGAGAACACTGAAGCTTTCTTT	CASSQERAENTEAFF
TRBV15	-	TRBJ1-1	-	TGTGCCACCAGCAGGGACTGGGAGAACACTGAAGCTTTCTTT	CATSRDWENTEAFF
TRBV28	TRBD1	TRBJ2-1	once	TGTGCCAGCAGTTTAGGACAGGGGGCTAATGAGCAGTTCTTC	CASSLGQGANEQFF
TRBV19	-	TRBJ1-2	-	TGTGCCAGTAGCCTAGGTCTACTAAGTGACTACACCTTC	CASSLGLLSDYTF
TRBV9	-	TRBJ2-7	-	TGTGCCAGCAGAGGGACAACGGGGGAGCAGTACTTC	CASRGTTGEQYF
TRBV7-2	-	TRBJ1-1	-	TGTGCCAGCAGTCTTACAGGGAACCCTGAAGCTTTCTTT	CASSLTGNPEAFF
TRBV11-1	TRBD1	TRBJ2-3	-	TGTGCCAGCAGCCCGCAGGGGGCTTATACCGCAGATACGCAGTATTTT	CASSPQGAYTADTQYF
TRBV18	TRBD2	TRBJ2-7	-	TGTGCCAGCTCACCAGGGGTAGCGGGATTCGACGAGCAGTACTTC	CASSPGVAGFDEQYF
TRBV5-8	-	TRBJ1-5	-	TGTGCCAGCAGCTTAACCGGGTTGAGCAATCAGCCCCAGCATTTT	CASSLTGLSNQPQHF
TRBV2	TRBD2	TRBJ2-2	-	TGTGCCAGCAGTCGACAGAGCGGGGAGGTGAACACCGGGGAGCTGTTTTTT	CASSRQSGEVNTGELFF
TRBV19	TRBD2	TRBJ2-7	-	TGTGCCAGTAGTATAGAGGGAACTAGCGGGACCTACGAGCAGTACTTC	CASSIEGTSGTYEQYF
TRBV7-9	-	TRBJ2-7	-	TGTGCCAGCAGCCCTACGAATGCCTACGAGCAGTACTTC	CASSPTNAYEQYF
TRBV2	-	TRBJ2-5	-	TGTGCCAGCGCAAGGGACACCCAAGAGACCCAGTACTTC	CASARDTQETQYF
TRBV4-2	-	TRBJ1-1	few	TGTGCCAGCAGCGTACAGGGACGAGGGGTTGAAGCTTTCTTT	CASSVQGRGVEAFF
TRBV6-5	-	TRBJ2-7	-	TGTGCCAGCAGTTACTCGACCGCCGCCCAGGTAAACGAGCAGTACTTC	CASSYSTAAQVNEQYF
TRBV29-1	TRBD2	TRBJ2-1	-	TGCAGCGTCCAGGGACTAGCGGGAGTGGCCTACAATGAGCAGTTCTTC	CSVQGLAGVAYNEQFF
TRBV4-2	-	TRBJ1-2	-	TGTGCCAGCAGCCAAGCGAAATTAGGGGACTATGGCTACACCTTC	CASSQAKLGDYGYTF
TRBV9	TRBD2	TRBJ2-7	-	TGTGCCAGCAGCGTGGGCGGGGGTAACTACGAGCAGTACTTC	CASSVGGGNYEQYF
TRBV27	-	TRBJ1-2	-	TGTGCCAGCAGTTTATCCGGGGGTGGGTACTATGGCTACACCTTC	CASSLSGGGYYGYTF
TRBV5-1	TRBD2	TRBJ2-2	few	TGCGCCAGCAGCCCGGGACTAGACACCGGGGAGCTGTTTTTT	CASSPGLDTGELFF
TRBV4-1	-	TRBJ2-3	once	TGCGCCAGCAGCCTCGACCAGGCCGCTTACGATACGCAGTATTTT	CASSLDQAAYDTQYF
TRBV19	TRBD1	TRBJ2-1	-	TGTGCCAGTAGTAGGCAGGGGGTAGTAAATGAGCAGTTCTTC	CASSRQGVVNEQFF
TRBV27	TRBD2	TRBJ2-1	-	TGTGCCAGCAGTCAGGGACTAGCGGGAGTTGAGCAGTTCTTC	CASSQGLAGVEQFF
TRBV18	-	TRBJ2-3	-	TGTGCCAGCTCACCATTACAGAAGTCTACAGATACGCAGTATTTT	CASSPLQKSTDTQYF